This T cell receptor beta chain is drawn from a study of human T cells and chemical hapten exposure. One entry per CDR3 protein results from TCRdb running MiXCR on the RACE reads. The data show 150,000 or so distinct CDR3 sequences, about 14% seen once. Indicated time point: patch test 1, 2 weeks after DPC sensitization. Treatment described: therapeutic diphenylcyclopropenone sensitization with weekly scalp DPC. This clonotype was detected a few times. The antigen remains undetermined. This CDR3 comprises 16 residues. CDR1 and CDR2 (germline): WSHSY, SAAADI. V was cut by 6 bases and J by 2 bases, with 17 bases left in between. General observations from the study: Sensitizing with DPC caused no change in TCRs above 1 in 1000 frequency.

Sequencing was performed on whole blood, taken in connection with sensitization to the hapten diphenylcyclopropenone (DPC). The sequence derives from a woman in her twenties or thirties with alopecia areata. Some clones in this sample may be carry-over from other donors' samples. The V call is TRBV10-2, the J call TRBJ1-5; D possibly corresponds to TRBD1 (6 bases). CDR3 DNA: TGCGCCAGCAGCCCCGACAGGAAGAACCGCAATCAGCCCCAGCATTTT. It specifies CASSPDRKNRNQPQHF.